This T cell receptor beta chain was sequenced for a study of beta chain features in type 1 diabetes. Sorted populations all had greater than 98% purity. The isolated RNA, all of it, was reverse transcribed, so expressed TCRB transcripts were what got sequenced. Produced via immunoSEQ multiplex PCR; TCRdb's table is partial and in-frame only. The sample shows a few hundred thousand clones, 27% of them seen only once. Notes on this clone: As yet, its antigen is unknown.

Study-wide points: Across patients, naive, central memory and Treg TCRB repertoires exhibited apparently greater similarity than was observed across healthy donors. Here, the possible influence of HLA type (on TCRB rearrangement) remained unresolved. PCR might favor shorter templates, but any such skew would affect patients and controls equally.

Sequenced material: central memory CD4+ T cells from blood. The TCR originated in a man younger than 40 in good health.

CDR3 DNA sequence: TGTGCCACCAGGGGAGGGGACAGGAGGAATAATCAGCCCCAGCATTTT. It encodes CATRGGDRRNNQPQHF. The gene calls are TRBV15 and TRBJ1-5; the match to TRBD1 covers 8 bases. The V and J ends lost 6 bases and 4 bases, in that order; junction bases with no gene match: 11. The CDR3 runs 16 residues. Germline-derived CDR1 and CDR2 are LNHNV and YYDKDF (reference sequence).